This entry describes one T cell receptor (beta chain). The antigen remains unidentified. This sample stems from a study of CD8+ T cells in alopecia areata. Treatment noted: oral pan-JAK inhibitor, 5-10 mg twice daily. From alopecia areata patients, lesional scalp punch biopsies and peripheral blood were collected. Sorted populations comprised CD4+ and CD8+ T cells obtained from PBMCs. The V and J ends lost 5 bases and 8 bases respectively, with 13 bases between them. The CDR3 is 13 amino acids. The V gene's germline CDR1 is SGHTA and CDR2 FQGNSA. Following extraction, RNA underwent reverse transcription to cDNA, which served as the sequencing template. Sequencing used immunoSEQ multiplex PCR; TCRdb keeps in-frame clones, though not all of them. The table lists 200,000 or so clones, nearly 60% of them singletons. General study findings and limits: With tofacitinib ongoing, many expanded lesional clones persisted in both scalp and blood. Clonality in lesional scalp, especially alopecia totalis/universalis, exceeded that of normal scalp.

The chain has TRBV7-2 and TRBJ2-1; a weak D match, TRBD2 (6 bases). Sequencing was performed on CD4+ T cells sorted from blood, taken at week 24, from a patient treated with tofacitinib. The receptor's source is a human donor with alopecia areata. In DNA, the CDR3 is TGTGCCAGCAGCCCGACTAGTCTGCATGAGCAGTTCTTC. This codes for CASSPTSLHEQFF. The full variable domain, its missing parts supplied by reference TRBV7-2 and TRBJ2-1, is GAGVSQSPSNKVTEKGKDVELRCDPISGHTALYWYRQSLGQGLEFLIYFQGNSAPDKSGLPSDRFSAERTGGSVSTLTIQRTQQEDSAVYLCASSPTSLHEQFFGPGTRLTVL.